The 8 T cell receptor beta chains presented below share a single source sample, sequenced in a study of T cells in women clearing cervical HPV infection (dated by TCRdb to the late 2010s). Library preparation employed the immunoSEQ multiplex PCR assay. Here the immuneACCESS table is served through TCRdb, limited to in-frame sequences with V and J called. Missing clones are a known gap in these copies; in checked studies unresolved V genes cover under half, and the rest lacks a known reason. This sample's listing comprises 30,000 to 35,000 clones. Under 8% of the sample rests with the top ten. Sequenced material: blood buffy coat. All receptors come from a woman aged 18 to 75 with a cervical HPV16 infection that either progressed to CIN3+ or cleared (not recorded which).

For this clone: The read ends 3 residues early relative to the CDR3; the germline J gene fills the gap. The V and J genes are TRBV7-9 and TRBJ2-4; TRBD2 is a possible D gene (5 bases). Germline values: CDR1 SEHNR, CDR2 FQNEAQ (reference sequence). The CDR3 consists of 14 residues. CDR3 DNA, as far as it was read: TGTGCCAGCAGCTCCCTCGGGGAAACCTATGGT. Translated, it gives CASSSLGETYG. The whole CDR3 region reads CASSSLGETYGQYF.

Partial CDR3 DNA: TGCAGTCTCACGGCGGGCGGAGCGGGGGGGCGGACC. Translating it yields CSLTAGGAGGRT. The complete CDR3 sequence is CSLTAGGAGGRTQYF. The chain carries TRBV20-1 and TRBJ2-5; the match to TRBD2 covers 10 bases. From the germline J gene comes the end of the CDR3, since the read stops 3 residues before it. The CDR3 sequence is 15 residues long. Germline CDR1 DFQATT, CDR2 SNEGSKA (reference sequence). Trimming at V came to 8 bases and at J to 7 bases, leaving 16 bases not matched to a gene.

Concerning this clone: The CDR3 extends 3 residues past the end of the read, so its final part is completed from the germline J gene. The chain carries TRBV5-1 and TRBJ1-2; 8 bases agree with TRBD1. CDR1 and CDR2 from the germline V gene are SGHRS and YFSETQ. CDR3 size: 16 residues. Trimming cost V 4 bases and J 0 bases; bases outside gene matches: 8. CDR3 bases read: TGCGCCAGCAGCCCGGCAGGGGGCCTAACTAACTATGGC. Translated: CASSPAGGLTNYG. The whole CDR3 region reads CASSPAGGLTNYGYTF.

Concerning this clone itself: Read sequence stops 3 residues before the CDR3 end, and the germline J gene provides the missing end. The V call is TRBV7-9, the J call TRBJ2-1; the D gene is possibly TRBD1 (6 bases). This CDR3 contains 15 residues. CDR1 is SEHNR, CDR2 FQNEAQ, per germline (reference sequence). Trimming took 5 bases from V and 7 from J, leaving 18 bases between them. The covered CDR3 bases are TGTGCCAGCAGCGTAATTGGACAGAGGGGGAATGAG. Amino acids: CASSVIGQRGNE. The entire CDR3 is CASSVIGQRGNEQFF.

As concerns this clone: The read is 3 residues too short to cover the CDR3 end, so that end is filled in from the germline J gene. V gene TRBV7-4 combines with J gene TRBJ1-1; 8 positions match TRBD1. V shed 4 bases and J 6 bases; nucleotides not matched to a gene: 10. Germline V lookup: CDR1 SGHVT, CDR2 SQSDAQ. The CDR3 has 15 amino acids. CDR3 protein: CASSSRTGKRSEAFF. The covered CDR3 bases are TGTGCCAGCAGCTCTAGGACAGGGAAACGGTCTGAA. The full variable domain, rest sourced from reference TRBV7-4 and TRBJ1-1, is GAGVSQSPRYKVAKRGRDVALRCDSISGHVTLYWYRQTLGQGSEVLTYSQSDAQRDKSGRPSGRFSAERPERSVSTLKIQRTEQGDSAVYLCASSSRTGKRSEAFFGQGTRLTVV.

Comments on this clone: Read data end 3 residues before the CDR3 end; the end is taken from the germline J gene. The V gene is TRBV7-3, the J gene TRBJ2-7; 8 nucleotides line up with TRBD1. The ends lost 4 bases at V and 2 bases at J; junction bases unmatched: 7. CDR1 and CDR2 (germline): SGHTA, FQGTGA. The CDR3 contains 15 residues. The sequenced CDR3 bases are TGTGCCAGCAGCTACACAGGGGGGCTCACCTACGAG. Translation gives CASSYTGGLTYE. The CDR3 reads in full as CASSYTGGLTYEQYF.

Regarding this clone: The CDR3 goes on 3 residues after the read ends, and that part is filled in from the germline J gene. The chain links TRBV7-2 to TRBJ2-7; perhaps TRBD1 as D (6 bases). Germline values: CDR1 SGHTA, CDR2 FQGNSA. The CDR3 is made up of 15 amino acids. Trimming shortened V by 3 bases and J by 5 bases, and 17 bases separated the two germline ends. The CDR3 DNA, read in part, is TGTGCCAGCAGCTTCGACAGGTCGGATTCCCACGAG. Encoded protein: CASSFDRSDSHE. The full CDR3 reads CASSFDRSDSHEQYF.

With respect to this clone: The read ends 3 residues shy of where the CDR3 ends; the end is completed using the germline J gene. This chain connects TRBV12-3 or TRBV12-4 to TRBJ1-6; D remains unclear. The V gene lost 5 bases and the J gene lost 10 bases, with 18 bases spanning the gap. The CDR3 sequence is 15 residues long. This chain's CDR3 is CASSPNWGSESPLHF. The covered CDR3 bases are TGTGCCAGCAGTCCTAATTGGGGTAGCGAATCACCC.